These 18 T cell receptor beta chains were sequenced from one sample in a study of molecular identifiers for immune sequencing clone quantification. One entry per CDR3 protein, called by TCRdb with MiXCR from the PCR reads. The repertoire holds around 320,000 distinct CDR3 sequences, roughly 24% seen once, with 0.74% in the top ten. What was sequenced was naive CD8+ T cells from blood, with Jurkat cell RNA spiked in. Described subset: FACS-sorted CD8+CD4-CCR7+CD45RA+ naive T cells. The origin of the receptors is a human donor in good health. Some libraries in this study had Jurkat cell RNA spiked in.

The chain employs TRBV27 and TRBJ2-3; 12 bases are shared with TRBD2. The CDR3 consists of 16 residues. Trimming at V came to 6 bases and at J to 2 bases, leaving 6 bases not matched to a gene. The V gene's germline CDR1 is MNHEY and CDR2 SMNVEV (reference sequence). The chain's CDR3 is CASRGTSGLNTDTQYF. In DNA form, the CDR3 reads TGTGCCAGCAGGGGGACTAGCGGGCTAAACACAGATACGCAGTATTTT.

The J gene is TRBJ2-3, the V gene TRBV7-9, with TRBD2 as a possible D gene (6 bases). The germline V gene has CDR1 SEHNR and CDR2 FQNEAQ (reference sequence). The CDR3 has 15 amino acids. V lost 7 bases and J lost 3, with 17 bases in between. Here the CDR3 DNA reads TGTGCCAGCACCCCTCCCGGGACTTTAACAGATACGCAGTATTTT. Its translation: CASTPPGTLTDTQYF. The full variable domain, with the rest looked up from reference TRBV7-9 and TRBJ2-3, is DTGVSQNPRHKITKRGQNVTFRCDPISEHNRLYWYRQTLGQGPEFLTYFQNEAQLEKSRLLSDRFSAERPKGSFSTLEIQRTEQGDSAMYLCASTPPGTLTDTQYFGPGTRLTVL.

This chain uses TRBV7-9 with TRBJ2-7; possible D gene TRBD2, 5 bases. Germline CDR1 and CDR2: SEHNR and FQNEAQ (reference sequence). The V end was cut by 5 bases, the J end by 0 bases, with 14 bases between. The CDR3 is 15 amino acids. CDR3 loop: CASSGDLEGSYEQYF. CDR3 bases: TGTGCCAGCAGCGGAGACCTCGAGGGCTCCTACGAGCAGTACTTC.

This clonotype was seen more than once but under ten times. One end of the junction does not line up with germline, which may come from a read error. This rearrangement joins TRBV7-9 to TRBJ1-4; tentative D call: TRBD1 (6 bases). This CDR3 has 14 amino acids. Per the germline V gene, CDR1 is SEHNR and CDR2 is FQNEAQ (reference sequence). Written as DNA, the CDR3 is TGTGCCAGCAGCTCAGGACAGACTAGTGAAAAACTGTTTTTT. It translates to CASSSGQTSEKLFF.

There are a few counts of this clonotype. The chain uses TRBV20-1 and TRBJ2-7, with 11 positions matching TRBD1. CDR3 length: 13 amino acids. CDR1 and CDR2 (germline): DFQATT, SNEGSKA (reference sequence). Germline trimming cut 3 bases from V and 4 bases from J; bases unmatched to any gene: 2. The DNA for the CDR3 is TGCAGTGCTAGCCGGGACAGGGGGTACGAGCAGTACTTC. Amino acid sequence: CSASRDRGYEQYF.

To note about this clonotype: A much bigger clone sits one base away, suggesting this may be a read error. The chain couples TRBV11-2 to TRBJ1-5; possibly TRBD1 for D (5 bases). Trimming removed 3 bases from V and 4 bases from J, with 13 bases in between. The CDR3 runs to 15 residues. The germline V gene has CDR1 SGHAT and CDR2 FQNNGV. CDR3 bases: TGTGCCAGCAGCTTGGACAAGGCACTAAATCAGCCCCAGCATTTT. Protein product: CASSLDKALNQPQHF.

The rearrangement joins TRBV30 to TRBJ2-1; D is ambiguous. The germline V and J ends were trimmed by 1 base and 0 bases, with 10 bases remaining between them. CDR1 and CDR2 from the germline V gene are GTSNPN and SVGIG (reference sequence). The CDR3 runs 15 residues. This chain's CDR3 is CAWSAPITSYNEQFF. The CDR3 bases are TGTGCCTGGAGTGCCCCCATCACCTCCTACAATGAGCAGTTCTTC.

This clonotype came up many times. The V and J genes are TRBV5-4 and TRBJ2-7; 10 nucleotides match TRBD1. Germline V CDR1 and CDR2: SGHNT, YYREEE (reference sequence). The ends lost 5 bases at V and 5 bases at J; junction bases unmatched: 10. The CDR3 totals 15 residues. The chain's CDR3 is CASSPRDRGNDEQYF. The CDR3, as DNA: TGTGCCAGCAGTCCCCGGGACAGGGGAAACGACGAGCAGTACTTC. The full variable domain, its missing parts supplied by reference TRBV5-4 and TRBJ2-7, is ETGVTQSPTHLIKTRGQQVTLRCSSQSGHNTVSWYQQALGQGPQFIFQYYREEENGRGNFPPRFSGLQFPNYSSELNVNALELDDSALYLCASSPRDRGNDEQYFGPGTRLTVT.

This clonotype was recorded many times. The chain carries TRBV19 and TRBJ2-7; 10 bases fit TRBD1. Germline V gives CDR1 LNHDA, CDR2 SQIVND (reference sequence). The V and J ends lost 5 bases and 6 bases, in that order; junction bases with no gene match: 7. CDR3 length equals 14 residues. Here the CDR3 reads CASSVGTGDFEQYF. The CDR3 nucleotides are TGTGCCAGTAGTGTCGGGACAGGGGATTTCGAGCAGTACTTC.

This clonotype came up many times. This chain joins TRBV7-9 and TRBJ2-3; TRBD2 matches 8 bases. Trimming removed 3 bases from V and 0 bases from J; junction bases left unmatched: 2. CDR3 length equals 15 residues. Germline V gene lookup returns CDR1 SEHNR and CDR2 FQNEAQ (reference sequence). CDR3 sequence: CASSFAGGSTDTQYF. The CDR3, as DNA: TGTGCCAGCAGCTTTGCGGGGGGCAGCACAGATACGCAGTATTTT.

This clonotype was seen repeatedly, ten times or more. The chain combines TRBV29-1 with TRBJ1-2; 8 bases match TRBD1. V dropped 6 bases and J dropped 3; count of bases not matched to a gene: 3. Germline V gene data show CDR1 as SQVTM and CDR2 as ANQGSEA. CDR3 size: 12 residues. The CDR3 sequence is CSVQGQDYGYTF. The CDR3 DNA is TGCAGCGTGCAGGGACAGGACTATGGCTACACCTTC. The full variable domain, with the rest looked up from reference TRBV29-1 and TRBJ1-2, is SAVISQKPSRDICQRGTSLTIQCQVDSQVTMMFWYRQQPGQSLTLIATANQGSEATYESGFVIDKFPISRPNLTFSTLTVSNMSPEDSSIYLCSVQGQDYGYTFGSGTRLTVV.

CDR3 residues: CSARGAGASYEQYF. The CDR3 DNA sequence: TGCAGTGCTAGGGGGGCGGGAGCTTCCTACGAGCAGTACTTC. V usage is TRBV20-1 and J usage is TRBJ2-7, with D possibly TRBD2 on 7 matching bases. Trimming removed 3 bases from V and 1 base from J, with 13 bases in between. The CDR3 has 14 residues. Germline CDR1 DFQATT, CDR2 SNEGSKA (reference sequence).

DNA for the CDR3: TGTGCCAGCAGCCACCCGATAACAGGGAACACCGGGGAGCTGTTTTTT. It encodes CASSHPITGNTGELFF. The V call is TRBV7-9, the J call TRBJ2-2; D is possibly TRBD1 (5 bases). The V end lost 5 bases, the J end lost 1 base, and 14 bases lay between the germline ends. This CDR3 comprises 16 residues. In germline, CDR1 is SEHNR, CDR2 FQNEAQ (reference sequence).

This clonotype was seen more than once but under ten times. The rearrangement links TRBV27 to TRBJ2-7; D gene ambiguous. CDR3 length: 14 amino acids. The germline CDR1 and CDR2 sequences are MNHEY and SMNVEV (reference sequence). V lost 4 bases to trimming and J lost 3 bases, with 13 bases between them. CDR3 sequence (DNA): TGTGCCAGCAGTTCCAATTCGGGCTTCTACGAGCAGTACTTC. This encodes CASSSNSGFYEQYF.

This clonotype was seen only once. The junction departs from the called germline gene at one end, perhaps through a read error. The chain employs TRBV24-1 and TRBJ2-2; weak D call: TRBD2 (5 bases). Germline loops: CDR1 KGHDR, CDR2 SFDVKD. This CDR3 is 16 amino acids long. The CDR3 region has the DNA TGTGCCACCAGTGACATAGACATCCTGAACACCGGGGAGCTGCTTTTT. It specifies CATSDIDILNTGELLF.

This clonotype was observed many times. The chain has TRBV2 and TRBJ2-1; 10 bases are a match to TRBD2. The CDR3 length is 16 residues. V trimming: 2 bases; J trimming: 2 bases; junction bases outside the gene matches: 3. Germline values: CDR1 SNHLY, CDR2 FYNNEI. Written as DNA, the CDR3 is TGTGCCAGCAGTGAAAGGACTAGCGGACCCTACAATGAGCAGTTCTTC. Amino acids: CASSERTSGPYNEQFF.

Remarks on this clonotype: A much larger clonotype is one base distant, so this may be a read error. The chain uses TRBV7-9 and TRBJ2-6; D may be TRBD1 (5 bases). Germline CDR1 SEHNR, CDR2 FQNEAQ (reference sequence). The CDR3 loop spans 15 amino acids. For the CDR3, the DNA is TGTGCCAGCAGCTTTAGGGCCTCTGGGGCCAACGTCCTGGCTTTC. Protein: CASSFRASGANVLAF.

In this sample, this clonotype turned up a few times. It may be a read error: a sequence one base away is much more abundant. The DNA of the CDR3 is TGTGCCAGCAGAACCGGGACAGGGGCCTACGAGCAGTACTTC. Translated, it gives CASRTGTGAYEQYF. V and J are TRBV27 and TRBJ2-7, with TRBD1 matching 10 bases. In germline, CDR1 is MNHEY, CDR2 SMNVEV (reference sequence). The V gene end was trimmed by 6 bases and the J gene end by 2 bases; junction bases not matched to a gene: 4. This CDR3 spans 14 amino acids.